A selection of T cell receptor beta chains follows, all from one sample in a study of cytomegalovirus exposure and HLA in healthy donors. The table came from immunoSEQ multiplex PCR; TCRdb's copy has only in-frame clones and leaves some out. The sample totals around 100,000 clones; its top ten clones hold around 7%. Sequencing was done on a sample of PBMCs. Receptors were obtained from a man aged 40-49 years in good health and CMV-seropositive. Each CDR3 is given with its conserved first and last residue. The D gene is left open where the match is weak.

J,V,length,D,DNA,CDR3
TRBJ2-3,TRBV19,12,TRBD2,TGTGCCAGCCGACTAGCGGGAGACACGCAGTATTTT,CASRLAGDTQYF
TRBJ2-1,TRBV4-1,16,TRBD2,TGCGCCAGCAGCCAAGGAACTAGCGGGGGCAACAATGAGCAGTTCTTC,CASSQGTSGGNNEQFF
TRBJ2-2,TRBV6-6,14,NA,TGTGCCAGCAGTTATGGGACACCGACCGGGGAGCTGTTTTTT,CASSYGTPTGELFF
TRBJ2-7,TRBV28,14,TRBD1,TGTGCCAGCAGGGAACAGGGGAGTGTAGGCGAGCAGTACTTC,CASREQGSVGEQYF
TRBJ2-1,TRBV10-1,14,TRBD1,TGCGCCAGCAGTGAGCGGGACAGGGCCTATGAGCAGTTCTTC,CASSERDRAYEQFF
TRBJ2-7,TRBV14,15,TRBD2,TGTGCCAGCAGCCGTGGTGGTAGCGGGAGGTACGAGCAGTACTTC,CASSRGGSGRYEQYF
TRBJ2-2,TRBV5-1,16,TRBD1,TGCGCCAGCAGCTCCAGGGACAGGCCTTACACCGGGGAGCTGTTTTTT,CASSSRDRPYTGELFF
TRBJ2-1,TRBV6-4,15,NA,TGTGCCAGCAGCTCCACCTTTGACAGCTACAATGAGCAGTTCTTC,CASSSTFDSYNEQFF
TRBJ2-2,TRBV7-2,16,TRBD2,TGTGCCAGCAGCCCTATCGGGAGGACTAGCACCGGGGAGCTGTTTTTT,CASSPIGRTSTGELFF
TRBJ1-6,TRBV7-9,13,NA,TGTGCCAGCAGCTTGGAGGGACGATCACCCCTCCACTTT,CASSLEGRSPLHF
TRBJ2-2,TRBV10-2,13,NA,TGCGCCAGCACAGGGTTTCCCACCGGGGAGCTGTTTTTT,CASTGFPTGELFF
TRBJ2-1,TRBV5-4,15,NA,TGTGCCAGCAGCTTGGGGGCGGACAACTACAATGAGCAGTTCTTC,CASSLGADNYNEQFF
TRBJ2-7,TRBV29-1,17,TRBD2,TGCAGCGTTGAAGATCCGAGTCGAACTAGCGGGAGCTACGAGCAGTATTTC,CSVEDPSRTSGSYEQYF
TRBJ1-4,TRBV6-1,11,NA,TGTGCCAGCAGTGAATACTCAAAACTGTTTTTT,CASSEYSKLFF
TRBJ1-1,TRBV5-1,12,NA,TGCGCCAGCAGCCTGCCGGGCACTGAAGCTTTCTTT,CASSLPGTEAFF
TRBJ2-7,TRBV27,16,NA,TGTGCCAGCAGTCTCACCCGGGACACTATCCCCTACGAGCAGTACTTC,CASSLTRDTIPYEQYF
TRBJ2-7,TRBV9,15,TRBD1,TGTGCCAGCAGCGTAGGGGGGACAGGGGGCATCGAGCAGTACTTC,CASSVGGTGGIEQYF
TRBJ1-2,TRBV27,13,TRBD1,TGTGCCAGCAGTCTTACAGGGGGTCAGGGCTACACCTTC,CASSLTGGQGYTF
TRBJ2-7,TRBV13,16,TRBD1,TGTGCCAGCAGCTTAAGCTGGACAGGGGACCCCTACGAGCAGTACTTC,CASSLSWTGDPYEQYF
TRBJ1-1,TRBV7-9,16,TRBD1,TGTGCCAGCAGGGACCGGGGGACAGGGTACGAAACTGAAGCCTTCTTT,CASRDRGTGYETEAFF
TRBJ1-5,TRBV28,16,NA,TGTGCCAGCAGTCGACGGACAGTTAATAGCAATCAGCCCCAGCATTTT,CASSRRTVNSNQPQHF
TRBJ1-3,TRBV5-1,15,NA,TGCGCCAGCAGCTTGATGGACTCCTCTGGAAACACCATATATTTT,CASSLMDSSGNTIYF
TRBJ2-3,TRBV21-1,20,NA,TGTGCCAGCAGCTCACCGGGACTAGCGGGAGGAGCGGCTAGCACAGATACGCAGTATTTT,CASSSPGLAGGAASTDTQYF
TRBJ2-3,TRBV5-1,17,TRBD1,TGCGCCAGCAGCTTGGCCCCCCTGGGACAGGGGTCAGATACGCAGTATTTT,CASSLAPLGQGSDTQYF
TRBJ2-7,TRBV27,15,TRBD2,TGTGCCAGCAGTTTGAGGACTAGCGGCTCCTACGAGCAGTACTTC,CASSLRTSGSYEQYF
TRBJ1-3,TRBV12-5,18,NA,TGTGCTAGTGGTTTGGCGTGGGCAGGGATGAACTCTGGAAACACCATATATTTT,CASGLAWAGMNSGNTIYF
TRBJ1-2,TRBV5-5,15,NA,TGTGCCAGCAGCAGTGAGAGATACAGAGAATATGGCTACACCTTC,CASSSERYREYGYTF
TRBJ2-7,TRBV29-1,14,TRBD1,TGCAGCGTGGCCGGGGGACAGGGAATCTACGAGCAGTACTTC,CSVAGGQGIYEQYF
TRBJ2-2,TRBV6-6,16,NA,TGTGCCAGCTACCCTAGCTCCGGTGCGGACACCGGGGAGCTGTTTTTT,CASYPSSGADTGELFF
TRBJ2-7,TRBV30,14,NA,TGTGCCTGGAGTGAGGGGGGGCGGACCTACGAGCAGTACTTC,CAWSEGGRTYEQYF
TRBJ2-7,TRBV28,16,TRBD1,TGTGCCAGCAGGTCCCGGGACAGGGTATCGCGTTACGAGCAGTACTTC,CASRSRDRVSRYEQYF
TRBJ1-1,TRBV7-9,13,NA,TGTGCCAGCAGCTTAGGGGAGGTCGGTGAAGCTTTCTTT,CASSLGEVGEAFF
TRBJ1-1,TRBV10-2,14,NA,TGCGCCAGCAGTGCAAGAGGGGGAGAAACTGAAGCTTTCTTT,CASSARGGETEAFF
TRBJ2-1,TRBV9,15,NA,TGTGCCAGCAGCCCCGGGGTAAACTCCTACAATGAGCAGTTCTTC,CASSPGVNSYNEQFF
TRBJ2-7,TRBV7-9,17,TRBD1,TGTGCCAGCAGCTTAGGAGGGTGGGGGACAGATCTTTACGAGCAGTACTTC,CASSLGGWGTDLYEQYF
TRBJ1-5,TRBV28,15,NA,TGTGCCAGCGGCACAGGGTCTAGGAGCAATCAGCCCCAGCATTTT,CASGTGSRSNQPQHF
TRBJ1-2,TRBV9,15,NA,TGTGCCAGCAGCGTAGAGAATGCCCCGGGGGATGGCTACACCTTC,CASSVENAPGDGYTF
TRBJ2-3,TRBV5-1,15,TRBD2,TGCGCCAGCTTCTCCACTAGCGGGAGAACAGATACGCAGTATTTT,CASFSTSGRTDTQYF
TRBJ2-1,TRBV2,15,NA,TGTGCCAGCATATACCAGGGGGGAACTGGGAATGAGCAGTTCTTC,CASIYQGGTGNEQFF
TRBJ2-7,TRBV27,15,NA,TGTGCCAGCAGTTTATCCTGGAGAACGATCTACGAGCAGTACTTC,CASSLSWRTIYEQYF
TRBJ2-7,TRBV4-1,16,TRBD2,TGCGCCAGCAGCCAAGAACTAGCGGGATACTCCTACGAGCAGTACTTC,CASSQELAGYSYEQYF
TRBJ1-2,TRBV2,15,TRBD1,TGTGCCAGCACCCTATTCAGGGGGCCAGGCTATGGCTACACCTTC,CASTLFRGPGYGYTF
TRBJ1-5,TRBV11-2,13,NA,TGTGCCAGCAGCTTCCAGGAAAATCAGCCCCAGCATTTT,CASSFQENQPQHF
TRBJ2-7,TRBV7-3,16,NA,TGTGCCAGCAGCCCAGATATCGTCGGACTGTCCTACGAGCAGTACTTC,CASSPDIVGLSYEQYF
TRBJ2-7,TRBV28,14,NA,TGTGCCAGCAGACCGGGACTCAGCTCCTACGAGCAGTACTTC,CASRPGLSSYEQYF
TRBJ2-2,TRBV30,19,TRBD1,TGTGCCTGGAGGGGGAAGGGGACAGGGTACAGCGGGAACACCGGGGAGCTGTTTTTT,CAWRGKGTGYSGNTGELFF
TRBJ2-1,TRBV18,15,TRBD1,TGTGCCAGCTCACCGTCACCTATTATGGGACAGGGTCAGTTCTTC,CASSPSPIMGQGQFF
TRBJ2-1,TRBV10-3,14,TRBD2,TGTGCCATCGTTAACGGGGGGGCCTACAATGAGCAGTTCTTC,CAIVNGGAYNEQFF
TRBJ2-7,TRBV5-4,17,NA,TGTGCCAGCAGCTTAGAGCCCGGGAGAAGGGTTTTAGACGAGCAGTACTTC,CASSLEPGRRVLDEQYF